This entry concerns a single T cell receptor beta chain. What this receptor recognizes is not known. Base-call qualities are not available, and no considerably larger clone is one nucleotide away. In the same sample, other DNA sequences code for this CDR3. Using the deep immunoSEQ assay, multiplex PCR amplified TCR CDR3 regions from genomic DNA. For each cell subset, the extracted genomic DNA was distributed evenly across all wells of several immunoSEQ 96-well plates, and each plate served as one replicate. For unsorted PBMC, approximately 0.3 ug genomic DNA, equal to 25,000 to 35,000 T cell genomes, was loaded into each replicate PCR. Genomic DNA from unsorted PBMC was sequenced over ten immunoSEQ deep assay plates. Purified libraries were quantified with a Qubit 3.0 fluorometer, sized on a Bioanalyzer 2100, and re-quantified with the KAPA Library Quantification kit. Every immunoSEQ 96-well plate was sequenced on a separate single-read 150-cycle Illumina NextSeq 550 flow cell. The paper's data handling went like this. Because only junctional sequences without quality scores were contained in the immunoSEQ output, filtering matching that applied to full-length reads could not be performed. To assign V/J genes and CDR3, sequences were annotated using PyIR, a Python wrapper for IgBLAST v1.9, with IMGT germline references. Any read was removed if the V/J assignment was weak (E-value above 1e-6), the CDR3 was missing, or the read contained stop codons, out-of-frame junctions, or ambiguous translated residues. A V3J clonotype was defined by an identical inferred V gene, J gene, and CDR3 amino acid sequence. The percentage overlap between two repertoires was calculated by dividing the number of shared unique clonotypes by the size of the smaller repertoire. Richness of each repertoire was evaluated using RTK rarefaction, the Chao1 estimator, and Recon v2.1 estimates of unobserved clonotypes. What TCRdb holds here is the immuneACCESS table cut down to in-frame rearrangements. Part of the clones is not present; checked against another copy, under half of the missing clones reflect an unresolved V gene, and the others are unexplained. V and J calls and clone size are as listed in that table; D and trimming were resolved from the DNA. Present in this sample are around 530,000 clones, 70% to 80% of which were seen just once. The ten biggest clones cover about 12% of the sample.

Donors were healthy HIV-negative adults with no recently reported acute infections or vaccinations. Only Caucasian adults living in Nashville, Tennessee, USA were represented among the donors. For unsorted samples, about 90 million PBMCs were counted and genomic DNA was extracted with the QIAamp DNA Blood Mini kit. Blood was obtained by leukapheresis, after which PBMCs were separated by Ficoll-Histopaque density gradient centrifugation and cryopreserved in liquid nitrogen vapor phase. The sample comes from a study of shared clonotypes between healthy human individuals (dated by TCRdb to 2020 to 2022). Study-wide context: The cohort comprised two women and a few men aged 18 to 49 years. To estimate repertoire size and how much clonotypes are shared between individuals, the study performed deep sequencing of blood TCR repertoires from a handful of healthy adults. To increase sequencing depth and limit assay-specific biases, TCR repertoire library preparation and sequencing were carried out by different laboratories using diverse techniques. Each donor's leukapheresis produced roughly between roughly 0.9 and 9 billion PBMCs. Study-wide conclusions, independent of this receptor: Sampling was restricted to blood, and TCR repertoires in tissue are likely to differ from TCR repertoires in blood. Based on pairwise subsampling, the degree of clonotype sharing among donors was expected to be affected by sequencing depth. The genetic and exposure-history diversity represented was limited by the small number of donors.

The germline V gene yields MDHEN for CDR1 and SYDVKM for CDR2. The CDR3 measures 14 amino acids from cysteine to phenylalanine. The CDR3 DNA has 42 bases and is translated from base 1. V and J are truncated by 2 bases and 1 base respectively, leaving an intervening sequence of 8 bases. Sequenced: PBMCs. This clonotype originated in a woman between 35 and 50 years old in good health. Some clones in this sample may be carry-over from other donors' samples. The rearrangement joined TRBV28 to TRBJ2-5; the D region is possibly TRBD1 or TRBD2, each matching across 6 bases. In nucleotide form, the sequence is TGTGCCAGCAGTTTAGGGGGGCCCCAAGAGACCCAGTACTTC. Its protein product is CASSLGGPQETQYF.